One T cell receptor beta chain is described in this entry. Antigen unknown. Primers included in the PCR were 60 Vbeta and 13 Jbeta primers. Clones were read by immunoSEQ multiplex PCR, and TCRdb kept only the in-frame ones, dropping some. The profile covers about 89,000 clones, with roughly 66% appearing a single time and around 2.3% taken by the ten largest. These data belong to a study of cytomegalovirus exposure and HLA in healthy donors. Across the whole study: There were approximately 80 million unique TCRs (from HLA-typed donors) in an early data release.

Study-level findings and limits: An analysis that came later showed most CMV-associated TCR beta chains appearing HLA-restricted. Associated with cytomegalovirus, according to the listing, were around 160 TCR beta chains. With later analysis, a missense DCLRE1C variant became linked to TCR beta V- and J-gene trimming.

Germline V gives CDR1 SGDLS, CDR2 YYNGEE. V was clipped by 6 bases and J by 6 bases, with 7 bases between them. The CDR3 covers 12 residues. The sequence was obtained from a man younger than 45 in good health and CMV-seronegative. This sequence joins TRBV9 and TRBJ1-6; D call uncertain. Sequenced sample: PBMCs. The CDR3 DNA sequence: TGTGCCAGCACAGGTATTAATTCACCCCTCCACTTT. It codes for CASTGINSPLHF.